These 27 T cell receptor beta chains were sequenced from one sample in a study. MiXCR, run by TCRdb on the RT-PCR reads, gives a single entry per CDR3 protein. The sample shows about 680,000 distinct CDR3 sequences, 11% to 15% of them seen only once. The sample consisted of memory CD4+ T cells from blood. The receptors were sampled from a female donor in good health, serving as a healthy control.

The chain links TRBV28 to TRBJ2-5, with 7 bases fitting TRBD2. The CDR3 sequence is 16 residues long. V lost 3 bases to trimming and J lost 4 bases; unmatched junction nucleotides: 11. The V gene's germline CDR1 is MDHEN and CDR2 SYDVKM. CDR3 nucleotide sequence: TGTGCCAGCAGTTTTTCCCCGGGAGGCCTCCCAGAGACCCAGTACTTC. It encodes CASSFSPGGLPETQYF.

The V and J genes are TRBV7-2 and TRBJ1-3, with TRBD1 matching 7 bases. This CDR3 is 15 amino acids long. Germline CDR1 and CDR2: SGHTA and FQGNSA. V was pared by 6 bases and J by 0 bases, with 5 bases of the junction left unmatched. The CDR3 DNA reads as TGTGCCAGCAGGAGGACAGGCCGCTCTGGAAACACCATATATTTT. Protein product: CASRRTGRSGNTIYF.

V gene TRBV5-1 combines with J gene TRBJ1-2, with D perhaps TRBD1 (5 bases). V was cut by 1 base and J by 6 bases, with 13 bases left in between. This CDR3 spans 14 amino acids. The germline CDR1 and CDR2 sequences are SGHRS and YFSETQ. CDR3 DNA sequence: TGCGCCAGCAGCTTGTCAGAGGGGAGGAATGGCTACACCTTC. This encodes CASSLSEGRNGYTF.

This clonotype has a count of ten or more. At one of its ends the junction is not consistent with the germline gene, which may arise from a read error. The DNA of the CDR3 is TGTGCTAGCAGCCCCGGGACAGGGGGCAGGGAGCTGTTTTTT. This sequence encodes CASSPGTGGRELFF. V gene TRBV7-7 combines with J gene TRBJ2-2; 12 bases fit TRBD1. Germline loops: CDR1 SSHAT, CDR2 FNYEAQ (reference sequence). The CDR3 is made up of 14 amino acids.

This clonotype was recorded a few times. J is TRBJ2-1 and V is TRBV4-3, with 7 bases lining up with TRBD2. The germline gives CDR1 LGHNA, CDR2 YSLEER. V shed 4 bases and J 14 bases; nucleotides not matched to a gene: 8. The CDR3 has 12 residues. The CDR3 protein is CASSPVLGREFF. CDR3 sequence (DNA): TGCGCCAGCAGCCCAGTCCTTGGGAGGGAGTTCTTC.

This clonotype was counted many times. This sequence joins TRBV9 and TRBJ2-1; D is undetermined. The CDR3 totals 14 residues. With 3 bases removed from V and 4 bases from J, the gap between germline ends came to 11 bases. Germline CDR1 SGDLS, CDR2 YYNGEE. The CDR3 loop is CASSGSMGYNEQFF. The CDR3 region has the DNA TGTGCCAGCAGCGGATCCATGGGGTACAATGAGCAGTTCTTC.

This clonotype occurred many times. J is TRBJ2-1 and V is TRBV12-3 or TRBV12-4, with unresolved D. This CDR3 is 11 amino acids long. V lost 3 bases and J lost 7, with 4 bases in between. The DNA of the CDR3 is TGTGCCAGCAGTTTTCTTAATGAGCAGTTCTTC. Translating gives CASSFLNEQFF.

This clonotype has only a few counts. The genes are TRBV30 and TRBJ2-3; D possibly uses TRBD1 or TRBD2 (5 bases each). Germline V gene lookup returns CDR1 GTSNPN and CDR2 SVGIG (reference sequence). The ends were cut back, 6 bases at V and 8 bases at J, with 12 bases in the middle. CDR3 length: 11 residues. The DNA of the CDR3 is TGTGCCTGCTCGCGAGGGACTACGCAGTATTTT. The encoded protein is CACSRGTTQYF.

The CDR3 DNA is TGCGCCAGCAGCTTATTTTTCGGGAGCTCCTACGAGCAGTACTTC. Translating gives CASSLFFGSSYEQYF. This sequence joins TRBV5-1 and TRBJ2-7; a weak D match, TRBD2 (6 bases). The CDR3 consists of 15 residues. The germline gives CDR1 SGHRS, CDR2 YFSETQ. Deletions cut 2 bases from V and 0 bases from J, with 12 bases between.

Only a few counts were recorded for this clonotype. At one end, the junction sequence differs from germline, possibly due to a read error. The rearrangement joins TRBV7-7 to TRBJ2-2; possible D gene TRBD2, 5 bases. The germline CDR1 and CDR2 sequences are SSHAT and FNYEAQ (reference sequence). The CDR3 extends over 14 amino acids. DNA for the CDR3: TGTGCTAGCAGGCGACTACCAAACACCGGGGAGCTGTTTTTT. It specifies CASRRLPNTGELFF.

J is TRBJ2-2 and V is TRBV5-1, with 8 bases that match TRBD2. This CDR3 region has 17 residues. V lost 2 bases to trimming and J lost 0 bases; unmatched junction nucleotides: 6. Germline loops: CDR1 SGHRS, CDR2 YFSETQ. The chain's CDR3 is CASSLPGGLANTGELFF. CDR3 coding DNA: TGCGCCAGCAGCTTACCCGGGGGACTAGCGAACACCGGGGAGCTGTTTTTT.

This clonotype was recorded many times. The V and J genes are TRBV6-2 or TRBV6-3 and TRBJ2-5; TRBD1 is a possible D gene (6 bases). The CDR3 totals 12 residues. Germline V lookup: CDR1 MNHEY, CDR2 SVGEGT. With 5 bases removed from V and 5 bases from J, the gap between germline ends came to 9 bases. The CDR3 DNA is TGTGCCAGCAGTCCAGGGGACGAGACCCAGTACTTC. As protein: CASSPGDETQYF.

Only a few counts were recorded for this clonotype. The rearrangement links TRBV15 to TRBJ1-1, with D unclear. In germline, CDR1 is LNHNV, CDR2 YYDKDF (reference sequence). The V gene lost 1 base and the J gene lost 8 bases, with 8 bases spanning the gap. This CDR3 has 12 residues. The CDR3 region is CATSRVPGEAFF. DNA for the CDR3: TGTGCCACCAGCAGAGTACCGGGGGAAGCTTTCTTT.

About this clonotype: A much larger clone sits a single nucleotide away, making a read error possible. The CDR3 spells CASSLEAGVNTEAFF. CDR3 bases: TGTGCCAGCAGCTTAGAGGCAGGCGTGAACACTGAAGCTTTCTTT. The J gene is TRBJ1-1, the V gene TRBV7-6, with D unclear. The CDR3 has 15 amino acids. V was trimmed by 1 base and J by 0 bases, leaving 9 bases between them. CDR1 is SGHVS and CDR2 is FNYEAQ in the germline V gene. Combining the CDR3 with reference TRBV7-6 and TRBJ1-1 gives the whole variable domain GAGVSQSPRYKVTKRGQDVALRCDPISGHVSLYWYRQALGQGPEFLTYFNYEAQQDKSGLPNDRFSAERPEGSISTLTIQRTEQRDSAMYRCASSLEAGVNTEAFFGQGTRLTVV.

As concerns this clonotype: A read error may produce the germline difference seen at one junction end. This rearrangement joins TRBV7-2 to TRBJ2-3, with D perhaps matching TRBD1 (12 bases). The CDR3 totals 19 residues. Germline CDR1 is SGHTA and CDR2 is FQGNSA. The CDR3 nucleotides read TGCGCCAGCAGCTTGGGACAGGGGGCTACTAGCGGGAGTACAGATACGCAGTATTTT. This encodes CASSLGQGATSGSTDTQYF. Full variable domain (rest looked up from reference TRBV7-2 and TRBJ2-3): GAGVSQSPSNKVTEKGKDVELRCDPISGHTALYWYRQSLGQGLEFLIYFQGNSAPDKSGLPSDRFSAERTGGSVSTLTIQRTQQEDSAVYLCASSLGQGATSGSTDTQYFGPGTRLTVL.

The genes are TRBV5-1 and TRBJ2-5; either TRBD1 or TRBD2 may fit D (5 bases each). Germline values: CDR1 SGHRS, CDR2 YFSETQ. The CDR3 is 14 amino acids. V was clipped by 0 bases and J by 7 bases, with 13 bases between them. As DNA, the CDR3 is TGCGCCAGCAGCTTGGGCCGGGACGTTGGGACCCAGTACTTC. Translation gives CASSLGRDVGTQYF. Using reference TRBV5-1 and TRBJ2-5 for the parts outside the CDR3, the full variable domain is KAGVTQTPRYLIKTRGQQVTLSCSPISGHRSVSWYQQTPGQGLQFLFEYFSETQRNKGNFPGRFSGRQFSNSRSEMNVSTLELGDSALYLCASSLGRDVGTQYFGPGTRLLVL.

In this sample, this clonotype turned up many times. CDR3 DNA sequence: TGTGCCAGCAGCCTACAGGGAGCCAAAAACATTCAGTACTTC. It translates to CASSLQGAKNIQYF. The chain is built from TRBV12-3 or TRBV12-4 and TRBJ2-4; D is possibly TRBD1 (6 bases). CDR3 length: 14 residues. Trimming pared 6 bases from V and 0 bases from J, leaving 9 bases between.

This chain uses TRBV10-3 with TRBJ1-5, with 7 positions matching TRBD1. CDR3 size: 15 residues. CDR1 is ENHRY, CDR2 SYGVKD, per germline. V lost 0 bases and J lost 7; bases outside the gene matches: 6. CDR3 in DNA: TGTGCCATCAGTGAGTCGATACAGGGGTACCAGCCCCAGCATTTT. Its translation is CAISESIQGYQPQHF.

The chain is built from TRBV5-1 and TRBJ2-7; TRBD1 might be the D (5 bases). Per the germline V gene, CDR1 is SGHRS and CDR2 is YFSETQ. CDR3 length: 15 amino acids. The V end was cut by 4 bases, the J end by 6 bases, with 20 bases between. The CDR3 coding sequence is TGCGCCAGCAGCCGGGCAGGGCCGATAGAGGTCGAGCAGTACTTC. Amino acid sequence: CASSRAGPIEVEQYF.

Ten or more counts support this clonotype. This rearrangement joins TRBV20-1 to TRBJ2-5; D assignment may be TRBD1 or TRBD2 (5 bases each). The V gene's germline CDR1 is DFQATT and CDR2 SNEGSKA (reference sequence). This CDR3 has 15 residues. Trimming removed 1 base at V and 5 bases at J, with 17 bases between. The CDR3: CSARAGTSQAETQYF. CDR3 bases: TGCAGTGCTAGAGCCGGGACCTCCCAGGCGGAGACCCAGTACTTC.

This clonotype has only a few counts. The chain links TRBV3-1 to TRBJ1-1; TRBD1 matches at 7 bases. The CDR3 has 13 amino acids. V lost 4 bases and J lost 6; bases outside the gene matches: 5. CDR1 and CDR2 (germline): LGHDT, YNNKEL (reference sequence). In nucleotides, the CDR3 is TGTGCCAGCAGCCGACAGGGTTGGGCTGAAGCTTTCTTT. Protein sequence: CASSRQGWAEAFF.

The chain is built from TRBV20-1 and TRBJ2-1; 13 bases agree with TRBD2. Germline assignment: CDR1 DFQATT and CDR2 SNEGSKA (reference sequence). This CDR3 has 17 residues. J gave up 10 bases and V 5 bases, and 17 bases lay outside the gene matches. In DNA form, the CDR3 reads TGCAGTGCTGACGCCCTATTACGACTAGCGGGAGGTTTAGAGCAGTTCTTC. Protein product: CSADALLRLAGGLEQFF.

This clonotype came up once. The junction departs from the called germline gene at one end, perhaps through a read error. The chain uses TRBV3-1 and TRBJ1-6; D remains unclear. This CDR3 has 16 residues. The germline CDR1 and CDR2 sequences are LGHDT and YNNKEL (reference sequence). For the CDR3, the DNA is TGTGTCAGCAGCCAAGATTACGGAACCTATAATTCACCCCTCCACTTT. Its translation: CVSSQDYGTYNSPLHF.

The chain couples TRBV7-2 to TRBJ1-3, with no clear D. Trimming pared 7 bases from V and 0 bases from J, leaving 10 bases between. Germline CDR1 reads SGHTA; CDR2 reads FQGNSA. This CDR3 comprises 14 residues. The CDR3 sequence: CASNILGSGNTIYF. In DNA, the CDR3 is TGTGCCAGCAACATACTCGGCTCTGGAAACACCATATATTTT.

This clonotype appeared many times. V and J are TRBV13 and TRBJ1-3; 7 bases match TRBD1. This CDR3 has 15 residues. V lost 5 bases, J lost 0 bases, and 4 bases stayed unmatched. Looked up from germline, CDR1 is PRHDT and CDR2 is FYEKMQ (reference sequence). The CDR3 spells CASSRRTGSGNTIYF. The CDR3 DNA reads as TGTGCCAGCAGCCGCCGGACAGGCTCTGGAAACACCATATATTTT.

This clonotype was picked up a small number of times. V gene TRBV10-3 combines with J gene TRBJ1-4, with D possibly being TRBD1 (5 bases). V was trimmed by 11 bases and J by 3 bases, leaving 16 bases between them. CDR3 length equals 14 residues. From germline, CDR1 is ENHRY and CDR2 SYGVKD. Written as DNA, the CDR3 is TGTGCCGCGCTAGGGGCCCATTCTAATGAAAAACTGTTTTTT. Protein: CAALGAHSNEKLFF.

The chain couples TRBV5-1 to TRBJ2-3; 8 nucleotides agree with TRBD2. The CDR3 totals 15 residues. Germline loops: CDR1 SGHRS, CDR2 YFSETQ. The trim removed 2 bases at V and 1 base at J, leaving 3 bases unmatched. For the CDR3, the DNA is TGCGCCAGCAGCTTCACGACTAGCGGCACAGATACGCAGTATTTT. Translating gives CASSFTTSGTDTQYF.